The T cell receptor beta chain under discussion was sequenced for a study of Ad26.COV2.S vaccination and SARS-CoV-2 variants. Background on the study: The Ad26.COV2.S arm of the COV1001 trial was where the donor was placed. Ad26.COV2.S given intramuscularly, once or twice 56 days apart. Findings and caveats of the study: Analyses that measured TCR breadth and depth may have underestimated total T cell responses.

As concerns this clone: Its specificity is unknown.

Germline V gene lookup returns CDR1 MNHEY and CDR2 SVGAGI. This CDR3 has 15 amino acids. Trimming removed 5 bases from V and 3 bases from J; junction bases left unmatched: 3. TCRdb's table, derived via immunoSEQ multiplex PCR, lists solely in-frame clones and lacks some. The sample comprises 350,000 to 450,000 clones, roughly 85% of which are singletons, and around 7% rests with the top ten. Treatment specified: roughly 18 received Ad26.COV2.S at low or high dose, single or two shots; 5 received placebo; per-sample allocation not given. Repertoires come from day 63 after the first vaccine or placebo injection. Cohort 1b enrolled adults aged 18-55 years in Boston.

V and J are TRBV6-5 and TRBJ2-1; 11 nucleotides match TRBD2. The sequencing here drew on peripheral blood, taken in a trial of Ad26.COV2.S vaccine versus placebo. The receptor comes from a person between 18 and 65 years old who received the Ad26.COV2.S COVID-19 vaccine or a placebo. The CDR3 loop is CASSQTSGVYNEQFF. The CDR3 coding sequence is TGTGCCAGCAGTCAGACTAGCGGGGTCTACAATGAGCAGTTCTTC.